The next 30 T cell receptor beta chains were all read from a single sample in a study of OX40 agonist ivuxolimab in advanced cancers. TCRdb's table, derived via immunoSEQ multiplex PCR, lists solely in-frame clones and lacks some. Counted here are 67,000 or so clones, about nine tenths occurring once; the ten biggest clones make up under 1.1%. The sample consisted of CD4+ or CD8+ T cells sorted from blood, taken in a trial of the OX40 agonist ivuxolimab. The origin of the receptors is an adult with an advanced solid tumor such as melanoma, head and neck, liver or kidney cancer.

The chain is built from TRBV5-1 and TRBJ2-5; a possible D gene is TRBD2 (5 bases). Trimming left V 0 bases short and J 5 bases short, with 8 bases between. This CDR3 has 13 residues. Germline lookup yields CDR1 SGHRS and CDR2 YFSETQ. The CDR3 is CASSLEVAETQYF. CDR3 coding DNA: TGCGCCAGCAGCTTGGAGGTAGCGGAGACCCAGTACTTC.

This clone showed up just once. CDR3: CASSLDVETQYF. CDR3 in DNA: TGTGCCAGCAGCTTAGATGTAGAGACCCAGTACTTC. The chain uses TRBV7-2 and TRBJ2-5; D is ambiguous. The CDR3 has 12 residues. Germline V gene sequence: CDR1 SGHTA, CDR2 FQGNSA. The ends were cut back, 1 base at V and 4 bases at J, with 4 bases in the middle.

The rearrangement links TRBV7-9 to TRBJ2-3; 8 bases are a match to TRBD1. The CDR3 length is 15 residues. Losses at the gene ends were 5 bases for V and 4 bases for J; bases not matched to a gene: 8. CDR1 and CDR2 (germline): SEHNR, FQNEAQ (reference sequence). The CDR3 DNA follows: TGTGCCAGCAGCCCCGGGACAGGAGGTCCAGATACGCAGTATTTT. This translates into CASSPGTGGPDTQYF. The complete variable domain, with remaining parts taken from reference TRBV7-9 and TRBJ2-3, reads DTGVSQNPRHKITKRGQNVTFRCDPISEHNRLYWYRQTLGQGPEFLTYFQNEAQLEKSRLLSDRFSAERPKGSFSTLEIQRTEQGDSAMYLCASSPGTGGPDTQYFGPGTRLTVL.

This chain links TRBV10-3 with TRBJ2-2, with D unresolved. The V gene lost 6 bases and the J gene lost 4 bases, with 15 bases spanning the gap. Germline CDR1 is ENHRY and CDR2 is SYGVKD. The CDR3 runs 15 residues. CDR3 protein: CAIRRTDSITGELFF. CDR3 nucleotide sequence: TGTGCCATCAGGAGGACCGACTCGATCACCGGGGAGCTGTTTTTT.

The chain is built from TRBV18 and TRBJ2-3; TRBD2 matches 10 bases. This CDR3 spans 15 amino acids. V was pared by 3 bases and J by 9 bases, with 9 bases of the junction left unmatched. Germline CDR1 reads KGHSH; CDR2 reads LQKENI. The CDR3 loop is CASSPQREGPSTQYF. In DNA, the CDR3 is TGTGCCAGCTCACCCCAGCGGGAGGGCCCTTCGACGCAGTATTTT.

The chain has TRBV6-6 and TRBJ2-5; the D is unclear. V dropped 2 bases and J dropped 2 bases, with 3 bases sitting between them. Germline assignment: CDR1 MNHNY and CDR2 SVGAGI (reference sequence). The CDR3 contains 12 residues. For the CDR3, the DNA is TGTGCCAGCAGTTACGGACAAGAGACCCAGTACTTC. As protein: CASSYGQETQYF.

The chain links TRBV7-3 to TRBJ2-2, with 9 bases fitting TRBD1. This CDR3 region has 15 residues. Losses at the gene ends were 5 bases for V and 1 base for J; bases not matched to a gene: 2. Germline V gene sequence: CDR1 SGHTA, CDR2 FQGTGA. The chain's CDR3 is CASSRQGGNTGELFF. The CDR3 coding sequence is TGTGCCAGCAGCCGACAGGGGGGGAACACCGGGGAGCTGTTTTTT.

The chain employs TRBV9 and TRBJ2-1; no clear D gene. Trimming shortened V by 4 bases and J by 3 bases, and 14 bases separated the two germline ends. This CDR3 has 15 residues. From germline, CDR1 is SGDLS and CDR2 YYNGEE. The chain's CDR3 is CASSPLQAVYNEQFF. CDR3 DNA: TGTGCCAGCAGCCCGCTCCAGGCGGTCTACAATGAGCAGTTCTTC.

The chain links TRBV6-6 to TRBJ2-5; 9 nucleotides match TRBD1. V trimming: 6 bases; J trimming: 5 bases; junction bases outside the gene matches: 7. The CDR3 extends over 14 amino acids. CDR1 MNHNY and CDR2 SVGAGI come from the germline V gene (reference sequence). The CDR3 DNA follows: TGTGCCAGCAGAGTGACAGGGGGGAGCGAGACCCAGTACTTC. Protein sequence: CASRVTGGSETQYF.

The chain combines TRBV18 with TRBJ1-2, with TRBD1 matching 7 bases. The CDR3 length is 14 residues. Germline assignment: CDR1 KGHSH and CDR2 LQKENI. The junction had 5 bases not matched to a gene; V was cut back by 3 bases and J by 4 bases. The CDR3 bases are TGTGCCAGCTCACCTGGGGAGGGGGCCTATGGCTACACCTTC. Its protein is CASSPGEGAYGYTF.

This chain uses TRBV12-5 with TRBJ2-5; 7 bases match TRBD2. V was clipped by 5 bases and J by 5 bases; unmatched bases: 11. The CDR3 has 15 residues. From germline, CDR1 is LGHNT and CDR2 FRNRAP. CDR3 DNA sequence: TGTGCTAGTGGTCCGAGGGAGGGGTTAGGGGAGACCCAGTACTTC. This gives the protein CASGPREGLGETQYF.

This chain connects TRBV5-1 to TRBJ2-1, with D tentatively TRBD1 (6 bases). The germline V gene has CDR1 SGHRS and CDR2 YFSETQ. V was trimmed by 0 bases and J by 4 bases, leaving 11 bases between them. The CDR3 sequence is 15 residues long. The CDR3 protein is CASSLATGPYNEQFF. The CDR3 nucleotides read TGCGCCAGCAGCTTGGCTACAGGGCCTTACAATGAGCAGTTCTTC.

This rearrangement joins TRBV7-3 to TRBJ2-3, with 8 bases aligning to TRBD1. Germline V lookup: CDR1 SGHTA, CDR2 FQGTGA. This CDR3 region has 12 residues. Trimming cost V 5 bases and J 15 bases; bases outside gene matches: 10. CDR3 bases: TGTGCCAGCAGCCTACGGACAGGGCAGGCATATTTT. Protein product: CASSLRTGQAYF.

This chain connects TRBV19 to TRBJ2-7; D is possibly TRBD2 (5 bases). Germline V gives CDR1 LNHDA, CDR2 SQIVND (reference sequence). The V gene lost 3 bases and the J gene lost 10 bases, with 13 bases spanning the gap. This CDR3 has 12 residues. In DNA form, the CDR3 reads TGTGCCAGTAGTATGAGCCGGACTTACCAGTACTTC. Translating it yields CASSMSRTYQYF.

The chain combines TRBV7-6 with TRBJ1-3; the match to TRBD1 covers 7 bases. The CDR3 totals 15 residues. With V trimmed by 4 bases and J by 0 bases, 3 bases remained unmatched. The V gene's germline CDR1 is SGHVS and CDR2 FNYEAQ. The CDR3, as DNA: TGTGCCAGCAGCTCCCCAGGGGGCTCTGGAAACACCATATATTTT. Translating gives CASSSPGGSGNTIYF.

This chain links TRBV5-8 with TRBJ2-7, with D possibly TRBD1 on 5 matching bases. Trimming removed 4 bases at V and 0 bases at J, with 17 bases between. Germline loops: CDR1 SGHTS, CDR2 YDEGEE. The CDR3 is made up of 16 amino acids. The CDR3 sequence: CASSKLTAMSSYEQYF. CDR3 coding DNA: TGTGCCAGCAGCAAACTGACAGCCATGAGCTCCTACGAGCAGTACTTC.

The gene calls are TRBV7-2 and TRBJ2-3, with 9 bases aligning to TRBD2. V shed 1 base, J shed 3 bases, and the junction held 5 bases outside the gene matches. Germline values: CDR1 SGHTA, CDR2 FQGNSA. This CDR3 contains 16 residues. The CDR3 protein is CASSLDRGGGTDTQYF. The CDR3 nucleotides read TGTGCCAGCAGCTTAGATCGCGGGGGGGGGACAGATACGCAGTATTTT.

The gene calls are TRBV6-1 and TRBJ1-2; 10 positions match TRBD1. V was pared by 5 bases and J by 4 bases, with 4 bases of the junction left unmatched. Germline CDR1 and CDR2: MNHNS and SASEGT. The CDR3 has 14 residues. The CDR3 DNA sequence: TGTGCCAGCAGTAGGACAGGGGGGGGCTATGGCTACACCTTC. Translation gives CASSRTGGGYGYTF.

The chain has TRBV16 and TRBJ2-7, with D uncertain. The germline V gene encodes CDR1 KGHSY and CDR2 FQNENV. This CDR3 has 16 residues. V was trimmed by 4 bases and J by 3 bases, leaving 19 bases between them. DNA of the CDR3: TGTGCCAGCAGCCCGCATCCGCCCCCGCAGGTCTACGAGCAGTACTTC. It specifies CASSPHPPPQVYEQYF.

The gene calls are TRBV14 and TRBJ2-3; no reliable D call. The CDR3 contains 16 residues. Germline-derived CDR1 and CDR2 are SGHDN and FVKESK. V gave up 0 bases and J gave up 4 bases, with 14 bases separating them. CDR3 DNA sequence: TGTGCCAGCAGCCAAGAGTCAGCGTTCTCAGCAGATACGCAGTATTTT. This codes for CASSQESAFSADTQYF.

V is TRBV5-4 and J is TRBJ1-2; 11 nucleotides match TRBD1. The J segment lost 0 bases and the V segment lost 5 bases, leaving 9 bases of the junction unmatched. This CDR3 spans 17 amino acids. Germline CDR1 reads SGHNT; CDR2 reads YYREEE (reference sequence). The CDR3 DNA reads TGTGCCAGCAGTTCCTGGGACAGGGGGAAGGCTAACTATGGCTACACCTTC. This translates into CASSSWDRGKANYGYTF.

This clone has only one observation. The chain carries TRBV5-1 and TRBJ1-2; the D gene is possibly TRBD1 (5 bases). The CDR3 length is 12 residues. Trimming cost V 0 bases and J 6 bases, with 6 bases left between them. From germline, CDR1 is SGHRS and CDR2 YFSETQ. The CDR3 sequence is CASSLAGDGYTF. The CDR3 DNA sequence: TGCGCCAGCAGCTTGGCGGGGGATGGCTACACCTTC.

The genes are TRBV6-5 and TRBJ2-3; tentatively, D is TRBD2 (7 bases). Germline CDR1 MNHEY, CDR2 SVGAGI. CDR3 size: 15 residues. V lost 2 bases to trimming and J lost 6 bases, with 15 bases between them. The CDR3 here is CASSYGGGERDTQYF. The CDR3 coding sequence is TGTGCCAGCAGTTACGGGGGGGGCGAACGGGATACGCAGTATTTT.

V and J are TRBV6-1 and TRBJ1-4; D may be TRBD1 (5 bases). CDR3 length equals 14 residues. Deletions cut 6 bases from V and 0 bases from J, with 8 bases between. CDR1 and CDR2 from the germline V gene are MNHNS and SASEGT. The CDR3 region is CASRPGATNEKLFF. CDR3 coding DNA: TGTGCCAGCAGGCCGGGGGCAACTAATGAAAAACTGTTTTTT.

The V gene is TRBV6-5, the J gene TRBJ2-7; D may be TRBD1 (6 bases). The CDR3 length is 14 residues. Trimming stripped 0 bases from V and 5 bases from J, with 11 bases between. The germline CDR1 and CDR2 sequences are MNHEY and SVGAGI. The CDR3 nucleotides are TGTGCCAGCAGTTACTCCTATACAGGGAACGAGCAGTACTTC. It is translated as CASSYSYTGNEQYF.

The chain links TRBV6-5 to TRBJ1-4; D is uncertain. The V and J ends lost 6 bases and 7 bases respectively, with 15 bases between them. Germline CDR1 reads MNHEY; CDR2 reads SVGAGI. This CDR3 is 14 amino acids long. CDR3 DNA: TGTGCCAGCAGCTTAGGTTCGGCAGGTGAAAAACTGTTTTTT. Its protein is CASSLGSAGEKLFF.

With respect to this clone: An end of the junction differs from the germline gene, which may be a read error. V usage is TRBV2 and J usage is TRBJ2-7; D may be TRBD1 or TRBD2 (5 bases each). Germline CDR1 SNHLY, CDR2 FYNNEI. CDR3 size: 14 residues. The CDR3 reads CASSGRQGSHEQYF. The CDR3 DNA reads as TGTGCCAGCAGTGGGAGGCAGGGCTCCCACGAGCAGTACTTC.

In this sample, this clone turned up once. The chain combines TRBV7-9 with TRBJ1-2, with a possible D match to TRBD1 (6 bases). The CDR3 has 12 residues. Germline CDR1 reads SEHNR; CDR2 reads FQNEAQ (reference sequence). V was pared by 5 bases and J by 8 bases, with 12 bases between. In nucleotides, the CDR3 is TGTGCCAGCAGCAACAGGGATCCGGGCTACACCTTC. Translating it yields CASSNRDPGYTF.

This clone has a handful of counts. CDR3 DNA sequence: TGTGCCAGCAGCCAAGCCCAAGCGGGATTGGCGTACTTC. Its protein is CASSQAQAGLAYF. V and J are TRBV14 and TRBJ2-7; TRBD2 aligns across 7 bases. The CDR3 sequence is 13 residues long. Germline V CDR1 and CDR2: SGHDN, FVKESK. J lost 12 bases, V lost 1 base, and 9 bases had no gene match.

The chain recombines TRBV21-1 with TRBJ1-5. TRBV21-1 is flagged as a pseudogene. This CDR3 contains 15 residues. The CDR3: CASSTRVPRNQPQHF. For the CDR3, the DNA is TGTGCCAGCAGCACCCGGGTTCCAAGGAATCAGCCCCAGCATTTT.